The 13 T cell receptor beta chains below come from one sample, sequenced in a study of cytomegalovirus exposure and HLA in healthy donors. Both 60 Vbeta primers and 13 Jbeta primers went into the PCR. Generated by immunoSEQ multiplex PCR, the TCRdb table keeps only in-frame clones and is missing some. This table holds 150,000 or so clones, over 65% found once. What was sequenced was PBMCs. These TCRs come from a man aged 18-30 years in good health and CMV-seropositive.

The rearrangement links TRBV28 to TRBJ2-3; 7 bases line up with TRBD2. The CDR3 runs to 15 residues. V shed 4 bases and J 4 bases; nucleotides not matched to a gene: 8. The germline CDR1 and CDR2 sequences are MDHEN and SYDVKM. CDR3 loop: CASSSPGAGADTQYF. In DNA, the CDR3 is TGTGCCAGCAGTTCCCCGGGTGCGGGGGCAGATACGCAGTATTTT.

This chain joins TRBV7-2 and TRBJ1-2; 12 positions agree with TRBD1. V shed 1 base, J shed 8 bases, and the junction held 8 bases outside the gene matches. Germline-derived CDR1 and CDR2 are SGHTA and FQGNSA. The CDR3 totals 16 residues. CDR3 sequence reads: CASSLEIGTGGRGYTF. The CDR3 DNA is TGTGCCAGCAGCTTAGAGATAGGGACAGGGGGCAGAGGCTACACCTTC. Using reference TRBV7-2 and TRBJ1-2 for the parts outside the CDR3, the full variable domain is GAGVSQSPSNKVTEKGKDVELRCDPISGHTALYWYRQSLGQGLEFLIYFQGNSAPDKSGLPSDRFSAERTGGSVSTLTIQRTQQEDSAVYLCASSLEIGTGGRGYTFGSGTRLTVV.

The rearrangement uses TRBV28 and TRBJ1-6, with 8 bases that match TRBD1. J was trimmed by 8 bases and V by 6 bases; bases with no gene match: 3. The CDR3 has 13 residues. CDR1 and CDR2 (germline): MDHEN, SYDVKM. The CDR3 sequence is CASRDRGDSPLHF. Here the CDR3 DNA reads TGTGCCAGCAGAGACAGGGGTGATTCACCCCTCCACTTT.

The V call is TRBV28, the J call TRBJ1-1, with D perhaps TRBD1 (6 bases). From germline, CDR1 is MDHEN and CDR2 SYDVKM. The CDR3 totals 16 residues. V was clipped by 2 bases and J by 0 bases, with 13 bases between them. In DNA form, the CDR3 reads TGTGCCAGCAGTTTACCCCCGACAGGTCTGAACACTGAAGCTTTCTTT. Translation gives CASSLPPTGLNTEAFF.

The chain carries TRBV9 and TRBJ1-5; D may be TRBD1 (6 bases). The V and J ends lost 3 bases and 8 bases respectively, with 18 bases between them. The germline gives CDR1 SGDLS, CDR2 YYNGEE. The CDR3 length is 15 residues. The CDR3 coding sequence is TGTGCCAGCAGCGGTTCGGGGGGCAGAGGGAAGCCCCAGCATTTT. Translation gives CASSGSGGRGKPQHF.

This clone was recorded a few times. The chain joins TRBV5-1 to TRBJ2-3; D remains ambiguous. This CDR3 is built from 13 residues. V was cut by 4 bases and J by 2 bases, with 8 bases left in between. Germline CDR1 SGHRS, CDR2 YFSETQ. Written as DNA, the CDR3 is TGCGCCAGCAGCCCATTTCCCACAGATACGCAGTATTTT. Translation: CASSPFPTDTQYF.

This clone has only one observation. The rearrangement joins TRBV5-1 to TRBJ2-5, with D uncertain. V lost 5 bases to trimming and J lost 2 bases, with 19 bases between them. The CDR3 is 16 residues long. The germline V gene has CDR1 SGHRS and CDR2 YFSETQ. The DNA of the CDR3 is TGCGCCAGCAGAGACCTCCGCGGTCATGAACAAGAGACCCAGTACTTC. Translated: CASRDLRGHEQETQYF.

The chain is built from TRBV4-2 and TRBJ2-5; 8 positions agree with TRBD2. CDR1 is LGHNA, CDR2 YNFKEQ, per germline. The J segment lost 2 bases and the V segment lost 4 bases, leaving 9 bases of the junction unmatched. CDR3 size: 16 residues. The chain's CDR3 is CASSPRTGGGQETQYF. The CDR3 DNA sequence: TGTGCCAGCAGCCCCAGAACGGGAGGGGGGCAAGAGACCCAGTACTTC.

The V and J genes are TRBV5-3 and TRBJ1-5; the D is unclear. TRBV5-3 is treated as an ORF (open reading frame) with a function not yet certain. V was cut by 0 bases and J by 9 bases, with 13 bases left in between. The CDR3 has 14 residues. CDR3 residues: CARSLAQKRRPQHF. In DNA form, the CDR3 reads TGTGCCAGAAGCTTGGCTCAGAAGAGGCGGCCCCAGCATTTT.

The rearrangement links TRBV6-1 to TRBJ1-2, with D uncertain. Germline V gene sequence: CDR1 MNHNS, CDR2 SASEGT. The CDR3 runs 18 residues. With 0 bases removed from V and 4 bases from J, the gap between germline ends came to 21 bases. The CDR3 DNA sequence: TGTGCCAGCAGTGAAGCTTGGTCGGGAGGGCATGCGGCCTATGGCTACACCTTC. Translation: CASSEAWSGGHAAYGYTF.

V gene TRBV28 combines with J gene TRBJ2-7; D unclear. Germline CDR1 is MDHEN and CDR2 is SYDVKM. V lost 5 bases and J lost 3, with 8 bases in between. The CDR3 sequence is 12 residues long. CDR3 nucleotide sequence: TGTGCCAGCAGTCTTAATTTCTACGAGCAGTACTTC. Translation: CASSLNFYEQYF.

The rearrangement uses TRBV6-6 and TRBJ2-3, with 7 bases matching TRBD1. The J segment lost 4 bases and the V segment lost 8 bases, leaving 6 bases of the junction unmatched. CDR1 is MNHNY and CDR2 is SVGAGI in the germline V gene (reference sequence). The CDR3 runs 13 residues. The CDR3 loop reads CASLRTGADTQYF. DNA of the CDR3: TGTGCCAGCCTACGGACAGGCGCAGATACGCAGTATTTT.

CDR3 in amino acids: CASRGQGSYNEQFF. The CDR3 DNA reads TGTGCCAGCAGAGGACAGGGCTCCTACAATGAGCAGTTCTTC. V usage is TRBV2 and J usage is TRBJ2-1; 8 nucleotides match TRBD1. In germline, CDR1 is SNHLY, CDR2 FYNNEI. V was clipped by 6 bases and J by 0 bases; unmatched bases: 1. This CDR3 contains 14 residues.